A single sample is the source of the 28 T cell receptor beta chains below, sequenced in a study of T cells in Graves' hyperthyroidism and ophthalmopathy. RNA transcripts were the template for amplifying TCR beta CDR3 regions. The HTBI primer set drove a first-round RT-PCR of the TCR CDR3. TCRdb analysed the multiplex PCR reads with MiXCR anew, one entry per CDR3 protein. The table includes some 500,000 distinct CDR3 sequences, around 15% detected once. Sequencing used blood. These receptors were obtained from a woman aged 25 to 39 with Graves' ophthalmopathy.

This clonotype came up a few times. CDR3 in DNA: TGTGCCAGCAGTTTTGCAGGGGAATCACCCCTCCACTTT. Protein product: CASSFAGESPLHF. V is TRBV12-3 or TRBV12-4 and J is TRBJ1-6; D is perhaps TRBD1 (6 bases). Deletions cut 3 bases from V and 10 bases from J, with 10 bases between. The CDR3 has 13 residues.

CDR3 residues: CASSAHSGYGNTIYF. CDR3 in DNA: TGTGCCAGCAGTGCGCACAGTGGGTACGGAAACACCATATATTTT. The chain has TRBV28 and TRBJ1-3; D ambiguous. The V and J ends lost 5 bases and 4 bases respectively, with 15 bases between them. The CDR3 is 15 residues long. CDR1 is MDHEN and CDR2 is SYDVKM in the germline V gene.

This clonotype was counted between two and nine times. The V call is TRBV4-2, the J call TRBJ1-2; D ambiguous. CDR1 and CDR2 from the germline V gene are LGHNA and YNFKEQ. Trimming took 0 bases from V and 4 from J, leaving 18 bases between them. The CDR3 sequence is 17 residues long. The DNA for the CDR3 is TGTGCCAGCAGCCAAGAAATAGTGGCAGGAAATATCTATGGCTACACCTTC. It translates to CASSQEIVAGNIYGYTF.

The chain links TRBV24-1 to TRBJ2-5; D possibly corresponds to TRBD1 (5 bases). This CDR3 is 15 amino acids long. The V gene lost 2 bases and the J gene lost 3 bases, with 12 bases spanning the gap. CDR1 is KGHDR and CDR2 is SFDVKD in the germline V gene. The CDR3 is CATSDSTAGKETQYF. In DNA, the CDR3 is TGTGCCACCAGTGATTCCACCGCAGGGAAAGAGACCCAGTACTTC.

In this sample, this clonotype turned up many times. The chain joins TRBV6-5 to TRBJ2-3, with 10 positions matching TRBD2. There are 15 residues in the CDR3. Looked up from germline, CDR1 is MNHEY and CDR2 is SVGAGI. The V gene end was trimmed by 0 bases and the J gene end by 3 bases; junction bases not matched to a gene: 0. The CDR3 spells CASSYSAGGTDTQYF. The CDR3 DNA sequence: TGTGCCAGCAGTTACTCAGCGGGAGGGACAGATACGCAGTATTTT.

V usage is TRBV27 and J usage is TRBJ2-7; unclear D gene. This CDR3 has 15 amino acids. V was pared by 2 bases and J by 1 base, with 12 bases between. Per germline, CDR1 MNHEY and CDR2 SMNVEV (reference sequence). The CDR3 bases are TGTGCCAGCAGTTTAAAAGGTCAGGTGTCCTACGAGCAGTACTTC. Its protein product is CASSLKGQVSYEQYF.

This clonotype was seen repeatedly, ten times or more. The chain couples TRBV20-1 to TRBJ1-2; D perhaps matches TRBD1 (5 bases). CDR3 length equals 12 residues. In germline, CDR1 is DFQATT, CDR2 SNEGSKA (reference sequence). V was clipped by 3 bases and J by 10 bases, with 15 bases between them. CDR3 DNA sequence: TGCAGTGCTAGTCATTACCTGGGGGTCTACACCTTC. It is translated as CSASHYLGVYTF.

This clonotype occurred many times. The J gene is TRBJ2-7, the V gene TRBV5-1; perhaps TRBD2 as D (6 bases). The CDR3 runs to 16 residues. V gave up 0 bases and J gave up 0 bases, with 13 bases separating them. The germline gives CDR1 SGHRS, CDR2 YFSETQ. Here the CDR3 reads CASSLGLAPSSYEQYF. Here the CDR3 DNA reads TGCGCCAGCAGCTTGGGGCTAGCGCCAAGCTCCTACGAGCAGTACTTC. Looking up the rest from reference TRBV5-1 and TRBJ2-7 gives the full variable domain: KAGVTQTPRYLIKTRGQQVTLSCSPISGHRSVSWYQQTPGQGLQFLFEYFSETQRNKGNFPGRFSGRQFSNSRSEMNVSTLELGDSALYLCASSLGLAPSSYEQYFGPGTRLTVT.

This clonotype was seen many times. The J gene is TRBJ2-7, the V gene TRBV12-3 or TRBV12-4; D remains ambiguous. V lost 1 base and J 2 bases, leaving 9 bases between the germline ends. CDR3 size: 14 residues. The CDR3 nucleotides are TGTGCCAGCAGTTTAGAGGCCAAAGCCTACGAGCAGTACTTC. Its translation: CASSLEAKAYEQYF.

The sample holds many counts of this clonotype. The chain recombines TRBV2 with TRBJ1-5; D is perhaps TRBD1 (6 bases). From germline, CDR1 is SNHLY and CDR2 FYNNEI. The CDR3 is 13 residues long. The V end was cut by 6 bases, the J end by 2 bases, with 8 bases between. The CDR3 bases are TGTGCCAGCAGGACAGGAGGCAATCAGCCCCAGCATTTT. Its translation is CASRTGGNQPQHF.

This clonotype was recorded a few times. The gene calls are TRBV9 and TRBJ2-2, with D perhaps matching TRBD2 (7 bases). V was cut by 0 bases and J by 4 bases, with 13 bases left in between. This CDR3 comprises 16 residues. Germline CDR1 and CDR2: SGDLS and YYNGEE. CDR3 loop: CASSVGRGGGTGELFF. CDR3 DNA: TGTGCCAGCAGCGTAGGACGGGGAGGGGGCACCGGGGAGCTGTTTTTT.

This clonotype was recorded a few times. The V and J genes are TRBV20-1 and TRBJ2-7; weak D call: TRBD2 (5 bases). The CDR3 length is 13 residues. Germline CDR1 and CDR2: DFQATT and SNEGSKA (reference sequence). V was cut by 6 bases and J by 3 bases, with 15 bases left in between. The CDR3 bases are TGCAGTGCGACTAATCGGGGAATCTACGAGCAGTACTTC. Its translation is CSATNRGIYEQYF.

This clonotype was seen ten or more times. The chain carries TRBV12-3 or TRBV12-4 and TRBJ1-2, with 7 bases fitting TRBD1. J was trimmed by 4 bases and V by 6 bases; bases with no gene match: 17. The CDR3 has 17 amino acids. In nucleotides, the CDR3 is TGTGCCAGCAGCGCCCCGGGACAGTTTCCCCCTTCCTATGGCTACACCTTC. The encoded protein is CASSAPGQFPPSYGYTF.

CDR3 sequence: CASSTARGGIYEQYF. CDR3 DNA sequence: TGTGCCAGCAGTACCGCGCGGGGCGGGATCTACGAGCAGTACTTC. This chain joins TRBV6-2 or TRBV6-3 and TRBJ2-7, with D possibly TRBD2 on 6 matching bases. The CDR3 sequence is 15 residues long. V gave up 5 bases and J gave up 3 bases, with 17 bases separating them. Germline loops: CDR1 MNHEY, CDR2 SVGEGT.

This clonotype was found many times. CDR3 sequence (DNA): TGTGCCAGCAGTTCCCCTTGGTCGGGGGATGGTCACGCCCAGCATTTT. Encoded protein: CASSSPWSGDGHAQHF. The chain uses TRBV28 and TRBJ1-5; possibly TRBD1 for D (5 bases). CDR3 size: 16 residues. Germline V lookup: CDR1 MDHEN, CDR2 SYDVKM. The V end was cut by 4 bases, the J end by 11 bases, with 24 bases between.

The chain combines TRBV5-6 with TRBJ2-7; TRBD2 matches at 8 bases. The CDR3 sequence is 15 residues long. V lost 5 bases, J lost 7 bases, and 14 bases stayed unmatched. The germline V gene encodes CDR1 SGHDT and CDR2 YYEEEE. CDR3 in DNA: TGTGCCAGCAGTCGACTCGGGACTAGGCGGGGAGAGCAGTACTTC. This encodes CASSRLGTRRGEQYF.

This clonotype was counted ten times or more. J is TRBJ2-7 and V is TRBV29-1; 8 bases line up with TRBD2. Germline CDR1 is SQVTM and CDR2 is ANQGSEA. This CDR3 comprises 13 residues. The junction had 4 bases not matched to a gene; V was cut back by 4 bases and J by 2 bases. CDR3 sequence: CSVVLADTYEQYF. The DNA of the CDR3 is TGCAGCGTTGTACTAGCGGATACCTACGAGCAGTACTTC.

CDR3 in DNA: TGTGCCAGCAGCTCCCCGGGACAGAGCTCTGGAAACACCATATATTTT. Translation: CASSSPGQSSGNTIYF. J is TRBJ1-3 and V is TRBV11-3; TRBD1 agrees at 7 bases. V gave up 4 bases and J gave up 0 bases; unmatched junction bases: 6. The CDR3 sequence is 16 residues long. Per germline, CDR1 SGHNT and CDR2 YENEEA.

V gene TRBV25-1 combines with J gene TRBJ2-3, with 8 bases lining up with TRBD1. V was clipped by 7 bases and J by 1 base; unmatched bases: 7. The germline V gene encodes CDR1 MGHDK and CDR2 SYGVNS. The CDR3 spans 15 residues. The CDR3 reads CASTSLQGGTDTQYF. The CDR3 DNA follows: TGTGCCAGCACATCGCTACAGGGGGGCACAGATACGCAGTATTTT.

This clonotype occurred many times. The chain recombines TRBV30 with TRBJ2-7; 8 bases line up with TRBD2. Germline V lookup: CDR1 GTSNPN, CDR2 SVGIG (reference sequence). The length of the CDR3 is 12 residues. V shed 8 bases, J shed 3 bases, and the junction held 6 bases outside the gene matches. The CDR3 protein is CALSGGDYEQYF. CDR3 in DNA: TGTGCCCTTTCCGGGGGGGACTACGAGCAGTACTTC.

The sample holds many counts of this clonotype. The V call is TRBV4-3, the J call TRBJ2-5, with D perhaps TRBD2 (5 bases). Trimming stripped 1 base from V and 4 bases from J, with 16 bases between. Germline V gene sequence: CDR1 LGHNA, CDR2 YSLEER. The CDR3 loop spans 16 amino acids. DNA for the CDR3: TGCGCCAGCAGCCAAGTTTTCGAGGGAGAGGGAGAGACCCAGTACTTC. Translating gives CASSQVFEGEGETQYF.

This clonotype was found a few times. The CDR3 reads CASSPHGSDQETQYF. The CDR3 bases are TGCGCCAGCAGCCCCCACGGATCGGATCAAGAGACCCAGTACTTC. The gene calls are TRBV4-3 and TRBJ2-5; D is uncertain. The V end lost 4 bases, the J end lost 2 bases, and 14 bases lay between the germline ends. CDR1 and CDR2 from the germline V gene are LGHNA and YSLEER. This CDR3 is 15 amino acids long.

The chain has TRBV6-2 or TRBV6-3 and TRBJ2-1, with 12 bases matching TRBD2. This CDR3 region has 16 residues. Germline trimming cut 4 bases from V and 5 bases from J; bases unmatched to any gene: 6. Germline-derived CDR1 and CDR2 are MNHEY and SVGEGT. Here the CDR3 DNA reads TGTGCCAGCAGTTTACTAGCGGGAGGTCAAAACAATGAGCAGTTCTTC. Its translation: CASSLLAGGQNNEQFF.

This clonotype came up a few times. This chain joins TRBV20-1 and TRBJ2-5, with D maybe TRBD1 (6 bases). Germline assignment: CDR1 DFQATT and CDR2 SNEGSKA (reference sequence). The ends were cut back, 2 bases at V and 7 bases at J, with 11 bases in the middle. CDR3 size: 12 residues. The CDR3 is CSARQGLGTQYF. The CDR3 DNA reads TGCAGTGCTAGACAGGGGCTTGGGACCCAGTACTTC.

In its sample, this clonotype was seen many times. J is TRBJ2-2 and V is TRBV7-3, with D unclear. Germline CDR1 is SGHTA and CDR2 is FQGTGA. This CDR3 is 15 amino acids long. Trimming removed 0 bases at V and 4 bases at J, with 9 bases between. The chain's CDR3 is CASSLTLTSTGELFF. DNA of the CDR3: TGTGCCAGCAGCTTAACGCTGACAAGCACCGGGGAGCTGTTTTTT.

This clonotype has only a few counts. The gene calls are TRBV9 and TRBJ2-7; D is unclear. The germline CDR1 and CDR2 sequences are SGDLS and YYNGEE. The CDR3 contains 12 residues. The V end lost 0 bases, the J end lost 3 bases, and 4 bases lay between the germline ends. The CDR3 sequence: CASSVGDYEQYF. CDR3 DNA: TGTGCCAGCAGCGTAGGGGACTACGAGCAGTACTTC.

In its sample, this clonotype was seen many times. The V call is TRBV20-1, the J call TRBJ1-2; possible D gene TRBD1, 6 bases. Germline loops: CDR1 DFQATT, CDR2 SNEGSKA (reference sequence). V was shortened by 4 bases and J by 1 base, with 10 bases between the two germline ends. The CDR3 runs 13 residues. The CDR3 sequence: CSAIQGLNYGYTF. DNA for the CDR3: TGCAGTGCTATCCAGGGGCTTAACTATGGCTACACCTTC.

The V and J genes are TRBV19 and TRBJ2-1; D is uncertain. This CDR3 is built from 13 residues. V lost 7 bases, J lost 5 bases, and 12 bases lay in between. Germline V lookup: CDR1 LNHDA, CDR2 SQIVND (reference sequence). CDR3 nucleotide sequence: TGTGCCAGTATTCGACTCGAGAACAATGAGCAGTTCTTC. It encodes CASIRLENNEQFF.